This passage covers 27 T cell receptor beta chains from one sample sequenced in a study of blood T cell repertoires in COVID-19. The protocol was immunoSEQ multiplex PCR, while the TCRdb copy is restricted to in-frame clones and leaves out a portion. Seen here are 100,000 or so clones, around 90% observed once, and the top ten hold more than 4.5%. The sample taken for sequencing was peripheral blood. The receptors shown here come from a woman between 45 and 60 years old with COVID-19, enrolled during active disease.

Here the CDR3 reads CASSGTGTYEQYF. CDR3 in DNA: TGCGCCAGCAGCGGGACAGGTACCTACGAGCAGTACTTC. The genes are TRBV10-1 and TRBJ2-7, with TRBD1 matching 8 bases. Germline values: CDR1 WNHNN, CDR2 SYGVQD (reference sequence). CDR3 length equals 13 residues. J gave up 2 bases and V 6 bases, and 3 bases lay outside the gene matches.

This clone appeared once. The genes are TRBV10-2 and TRBJ2-7; 10 bases are shared with TRBD2. Germline CDR1 WSHSY, CDR2 SAAADI. Trimming cost V 2 bases and J 0 bases; bases outside gene matches: 1. The CDR3 is 15 residues long. CDR3 bases: TGCGCCAGCAGTGAGCCTAGCGGGGGCTCCTACGAGCAGTACTTC. Amino acid sequence: CASSEPSGGSYEQYF.

The chain has TRBV3-1 (or the pseudogene TRBV3-2) and TRBJ2-1; 7 bases fit TRBD1. The CDR3 is 14 residues long. Per the germline V gene, CDR1 is LGHDT and CDR2 is YNNKEL (reference sequence). The V and J ends lost 4 bases and 3 bases, in that order; junction bases with no gene match: 3. The CDR3 here is CASSPRGLYNEQFF. The CDR3 DNA reads as TGTGCCAGCAGCCCTAGGGGGCTCTACAATGAGCAGTTCTTC.

The CDR3 protein is CASSSTSQPQHF. CDR3 DNA sequence: TGTGCCAGCAGTTCCACAAGTCAGCCCCAGCATTTT. The rearrangement uses TRBV6-2 or TRBV6-3 and TRBJ1-5; D gene ambiguous. The CDR3 is made up of 12 amino acids. Germline V gene lookup returns CDR1 MNHEY and CDR2 SVGEGT. V was trimmed by 4 bases and J by 6 bases, leaving 7 bases between them.

This clone appeared once. The chain joins TRBV12-5 to TRBJ1-1, with D perhaps matching TRBD1 (6 bases). The ends were cut back, 7 bases at V and 5 bases at J, with 14 bases in the middle. The germline V gene has CDR1 LGHNT and CDR2 FRNRAP. CDR3 length equals 13 residues. This CDR3 is CASAFRTETEAFF. DNA for the CDR3: TGTGCTAGTGCTTTTCGGACAGAAACTGAAGCTTTCTTT.

The CDR3 here is CASSLLDSVDTQYF. The CDR3 coding sequence is TGTGCCAGCAGCCTGCTAGACTCCGTCGATACGCAGTATTTT. The rearrangement links TRBV3-1 (or the pseudogene TRBV3-2) to TRBJ2-3; D is unclear. From germline, CDR1 is LGHDT and CDR2 YNNKEL (reference sequence). This CDR3 is 14 amino acids long. V was pared by 4 bases and J by 6 bases, with 14 bases between.

In this sample, this clone turned up once. The V and J genes are TRBV11-3 and TRBJ1-6; D is undetermined. The V end was cut by 5 bases, the J end by 10 bases, with 12 bases between. The CDR3 runs to 13 residues. Germline-derived CDR1 and CDR2 are SGHNT and YENEEA. This chain's CDR3 is CASSRGLNSPLHF. CDR3 DNA sequence: TGTGCCAGCAGCCGCGGCTTGAACTCACCCCTCCACTTT.

This clone appeared once. This chain connects TRBV6-1 to TRBJ2-1; 13 positions match TRBD2. Looked up from germline, CDR1 is MNHNS and CDR2 is SASEGT. Losses at the gene ends were 4 bases for V and 8 bases for J; bases not matched to a gene: 5. The CDR3 is 15 amino acids. The CDR3 DNA sequence: TGTGCCAGCAGTGTTAGACTAGCGGGGGGTCATGAGCAGTTCTTC. Translated: CASSVRLAGGHEQFF.

The chain employs TRBV19 and TRBJ1-2; possible D gene TRBD1, 5 bases. The ends were cut back, 3 bases at V and 0 bases at J, with 5 bases in the middle. This CDR3 is built from 13 residues. Per germline, CDR1 LNHDA and CDR2 SQIVND (reference sequence). CDR3 bases: TGTGCCAGTAGTATGGACACTAACTATGGCTACACCTTC. This encodes CASSMDTNYGYTF.

The chain uses TRBV7-3 and TRBJ2-4; D is perhaps TRBD1 (5 bases). V lost 1 base and J lost 8, with 18 bases in between. The CDR3 is 16 amino acids. Looked up from germline, CDR1 is SGHTA and CDR2 is FQGTGA. The CDR3 nucleotides read TGTGCCAGCAGCTTAATAGGGGCCATTGGGTTAGACATTCAGTACTTC. It translates to CASSLIGAIGLDIQYF.

The chain combines TRBV18 with TRBJ1-6; 9 bases map to TRBD1. From germline, CDR1 is KGHSH and CDR2 LQKENI. Unmatched junction bases numbered 4, after V lost 5 bases and J lost 5 bases. This CDR3 is 15 amino acids long. CDR3 nucleotides: TGTGCCAGCTCAGAAGGGACAGGGCATAATTCACCCCTCCACTTT. Amino acid sequence: CASSEGTGHNSPLHF.

The rearrangement joins TRBV7-9 to TRBJ2-3, with TRBD2 matching 8 bases. CDR1 is SEHNR and CDR2 is FQNEAQ in the germline V gene (reference sequence). The CDR3 loop spans 16 amino acids. V lost 1 base, J lost 0 bases, and 3 bases stayed unmatched. The CDR3 loop reads CASSLDSGVSTDTQYF. CDR3 in DNA: TGTGCCAGCAGCTTAGATAGCGGGGTTAGCACAGATACGCAGTATTTT.

This clone was observed a handful of times. J is TRBJ2-1 and V is TRBV11-2; TRBD2 aligns across 13 bases. The CDR3 is made up of 16 amino acids. Germline CDR1 SGHAT, CDR2 FQNNGV. Unmatched junction bases numbered 5, after V lost 1 base and J lost 8 bases. The CDR3 nucleotides are TGTGCCAGCAGCTTAGCGGGACTAGCGGGGTGGGATGAGCAGTTCTTC. This translates into CASSLAGLAGWDEQFF.

The CDR3 sequence: CASSLPTSGGPPRYNEQFF. In nucleotides, the CDR3 is TGTGCCAGCAGCCTTCCGACTAGCGGGGGGCCACCCCGTTACAATGAGCAGTTCTTC. The chain carries TRBV11-2 and TRBJ2-1; 13 bases line up with TRBD2. Germline CDR1 is SGHAT and CDR2 is FQNNGV. This CDR3 has 19 amino acids. The ends lost 5 bases at V and 4 bases at J; junction bases unmatched: 14.

V usage is TRBV27 and J usage is TRBJ1-2, with D possibly matching TRBD1 (5 bases). The V and J ends lost 6 bases and 6 bases respectively, with 17 bases between them. Per germline, CDR1 MNHEY and CDR2 SMNVEV (reference sequence). This CDR3 is built from 14 residues. The CDR3 reads CASSLIGEVNGYTF. CDR3 sequence (DNA): TGTGCCAGCAGCCTAATAGGGGAGGTCAATGGCTACACCTTC.

The chain recombines TRBV4-3 with TRBJ1-1; 8 nucleotides agree with TRBD1. J lost 4 bases, V lost 3 bases, and 7 bases had no gene match. The CDR3 covers 15 residues. Germline lookup yields CDR1 LGHNA and CDR2 YSLEER. DNA of the CDR3: TGCGCCAGCAGCCACGGACAGGGAGGGGGCACTGAAGCTTTCTTT. Its translation is CASSHGQGGGTEAFF.

The chain recombines TRBV29-1 with TRBJ1-2; TRBD1 matches 7 bases. The CDR3 extends over 12 amino acids. Germline assignment: CDR1 SQVTM and CDR2 ANQGSEA. The V segment lost 6 bases and the J segment 8 bases; nucleotides outside the gene matches: 9. The CDR3 sequence is CSVRRQGSGYTF. As DNA, the CDR3 is TGCAGCGTACGAAGACAGGGTTCGGGCTACACCTTC.

The sample holds a few counts of this clone. The chain has TRBV18 and TRBJ2-3, with 11 nucleotides matching TRBD2. V gave up 2 bases and J gave up 2 bases; unmatched junction bases: 6. Germline V gene lookup returns CDR1 KGHSH and CDR2 LQKENI. The CDR3 contains 17 residues. The CDR3: CASSPAVTSGNTDTQYF. The DNA for the CDR3 is TGTGCCAGCTCACCAGCCGTGACTAGCGGGAACACAGATACGCAGTATTTT.

The V and J genes are TRBV4-2 and TRBJ2-3; TRBD2 aligns across 10 bases. CDR3 length equals 16 residues. Germline CDR1 LGHNA, CDR2 YNFKEQ. Losses at the gene ends were 1 base for V and 3 bases for J; bases not matched to a gene: 4. The CDR3 bases are TGTGCCAGCAGCCAAGTGATAGCGGGGGGTACAGATACGCAGTATTTT. Protein product: CASSQVIAGGTDTQYF.

The rearrangement links TRBV7-8 to TRBJ1-5, with D unclear. The CDR3 contains 13 residues. Trimming cost V 5 bases and J 6 bases, with 11 bases left between them. CDR1 is SGHVS, CDR2 FQNEAQ, per germline. The CDR3 here is CASSLTGFQPQHF. Written as DNA, the CDR3 is TGTGCCAGCAGCCTAACGGGGTTTCAGCCCCAGCATTTT.

This chain links TRBV2 with TRBJ1-1; 10 bases are shared with TRBD1. Per germline, CDR1 SNHLY and CDR2 FYNNEI. This CDR3 spans 15 amino acids. V lost 8 bases, J lost 0 bases, and 6 bases stayed unmatched. The CDR3 spells CASEKGQGLNTEAFF. The CDR3 nucleotides read TGTGCCAGCGAGAAGGGACAGGGGTTGAACACTGAAGCTTTCTTT.

The chain combines TRBV29-1 with TRBJ2-1, with a weak D call TRBD2 (5 bases). Trimming removed 0 bases from V and 10 bases from J, with 13 bases in between. Germline CDR1 reads SQVTM; CDR2 reads ANQGSEA. CDR3 length: 13 residues. DNA of the CDR3: TGCAGCGTTGAAGATCGCGAGGGTCGGGAGCAGTTCTTC. Its protein is CSVEDREGREQFF.

V and J are TRBV10-3 and TRBJ1-6; 9 bases are shared with TRBD1. The trim removed 6 bases at V and 7 bases at J, leaving 4 bases unmatched. The CDR3 totals 14 residues. CDR1 and CDR2 (germline): ENHRY, SYGVKD. CDR3 region: CAIRPGQGNSPLHF. DNA of the CDR3: TGTGCCATCAGGCCGGGACAGGGAAATTCACCCCTCCACTTT.

The chain is built from TRBV19 and TRBJ1-1, with no clear D. The CDR3 length is 13 residues. CDR1 LNHDA and CDR2 SQIVND come from the germline V gene (reference sequence). V was trimmed by 3 bases and J by 4 bases, leaving 9 bases between them. Written as DNA, the CDR3 is TGTGCCAGTAGTATCACCCCCGGCACTGAAGCTTTCTTT. It is translated as CASSITPGTEAFF.

Remarks on this clone: The same CDR3 can be traced to other DNA sequences in this sample. V is TRBV30 and J is TRBJ2-7; no firm D call. V was pared by 0 bases and J by 4 bases, with 7 bases between. From germline, CDR1 is GTSNPN and CDR2 SVGIG (reference sequence). The CDR3 is 12 amino acids. The CDR3 is CAWSVLEYEQYF. For the CDR3, the DNA is TGTGCCTGGAGTGTATTAGAGTACGAGCAGTACTTC.

This clone was counted once. This chain connects TRBV7-2 to TRBJ1-2; weak D call: TRBD1 (5 bases). V was cut by 1 base and J by 4 bases, with 10 bases left in between. The CDR3 contains 14 residues. The V gene's germline CDR1 is SGHTA and CDR2 FQGNSA. The CDR3 region is CASSLERGAYGYTF. The DNA of the CDR3 is TGTGCCAGCAGCTTAGAACGTGGGGCCTATGGCTACACCTTC.

The chain links TRBV30 to TRBJ2-5, with D possibly being TRBD1 (5 bases). From germline, CDR1 is GTSNPN and CDR2 SVGIG (reference sequence). The CDR3 has 15 amino acids. With 0 bases removed from V and 7 bases from J, the gap between germline ends came to 18 bases. The CDR3, as DNA: TGTGCCTGGAGTGTGAAGGCAGGGTATTTGGTGACCCAGTACTTC. Protein sequence: CAWSVKAGYLVTQYF.